This entry lists 12 T cell receptor beta chains sequenced from one sample in a study of T cells in Graves' hyperthyroidism and ophthalmopathy. Amplification targeted TCR beta CDR3 regions from RNA transcripts. A first-round RT-PCR of the TCR CDR3 used the HTBI primer set. One entry per CDR3 protein, called by TCRdb with MiXCR from the multiplex PCR reads. The sample holds hundreds of thousands of distinct CDR3 sequences, over 15% seen once. The sequenced sample was blood. These receptors were collected from a woman younger than 30 with Graves' hyperthyroidism.

The chain links TRBV27 to TRBJ2-3, with a possible D match to TRBD2 (5 bases). Deletions cut 3 bases from V and 1 base from J, with 20 bases between. Germline V gene data show CDR1 as MNHEY and CDR2 as SMNVEV (reference sequence). This CDR3 is 18 amino acids long. This chain's CDR3 is CASSFFSGEGIRTDTQYF. CDR3 nucleotide sequence: TGTGCCAGCAGTTTTTTTTCCGGGGAAGGGATTCGCACAGATACGCAGTATTTT.

This clonotype appeared many times. The V gene is TRBV12-3 or TRBV12-4, the J gene TRBJ1-1; no firm D call. V gave up 2 bases and J gave up 1 base, with 8 bases separating them. This CDR3 comprises 14 residues. CDR3 residues: CASSLSQANTEAFF. CDR3 bases: TGTGCCAGCAGTTTATCCCAGGCGAACACTGAAGCTTTCTTT.

This clonotype was counted ten times or more. V is TRBV7-9 and J is TRBJ1-5; D gene ambiguous. V was cut by 6 bases and J by 3 bases, with 15 bases left in between. The CDR3 consists of 15 residues. Germline V gene sequence: CDR1 SEHNR, CDR2 FQNEAQ (reference sequence). CDR3 residues: CASSSGWYDNQPQHF. CDR3 DNA: TGTGCCAGCAGTTCAGGATGGTATGACAATCAGCCCCAGCATTTT.

This clonotype was recorded at least ten times. V is TRBV10-3 and J is TRBJ2-3; D might be TRBD1 (6 bases). The germline CDR1 and CDR2 sequences are ENHRY and SYGVKD. There are 13 residues in the CDR3. Deletions cut 4 bases from V and 6 bases from J, with 11 bases between. The CDR3, as DNA: TGTGCCATCAGTGTTTCAGGGGAGGATACGCAGTATTTT. Amino acids: CAISVSGEDTQYF.

The chain uses TRBV24-1 and TRBJ2-1; TRBD1 matches at 8 bases. Germline CDR1 KGHDR, CDR2 SFDVKD. The CDR3 loop spans 13 amino acids. J gave up 12 bases and V 3 bases, and 6 bases lay outside the gene matches. This chain's CDR3 is CATSDAGQGGQFF. The CDR3 region has the DNA TGTGCCACCAGTGATGCCGGACAGGGCGGGCAGTTCTTC.

The J gene is TRBJ2-1, the V gene TRBV6-2 or TRBV6-3, with 10 nucleotides matching TRBD2. Germline V CDR1 and CDR2: MNHEY, SVGEGT. This CDR3 has 15 amino acids. After removal of 6 bases from V and 7 bases from J, the junction contained 9 bases not matched to a gene. DNA of the CDR3: TGTGCCAGCAGCCCTGGACTAGCGGTACGAAATGAGCAGTTCTTC. Residues: CASSPGLAVRNEQFF.

This clonotype occurred a few times. The chain carries TRBV18 and TRBJ2-3; possibly TRBD1 for D (5 bases). The CDR3 is 16 residues long. The V end was cut by 3 bases, the J end by 3 bases, with 16 bases between. The germline CDR1 and CDR2 sequences are KGHSH and LQKENI. CDR3 sequence (DNA): TGTGCCAGCTCACCGGCGATGGGGCTGTCGACAGATACGCAGTATTTT. Amino acid sequence: CASSPAMGLSTDTQYF.

This clonotype appeared a single time. At one of its ends the junction is not consistent with the germline gene, which may arise from a read error. The V call is TRBV5-1, the J call TRBJ2-5; D remains ambiguous. The CDR3 spans 12 residues. Germline V gives CDR1 SGHRS, CDR2 YFSETQ. The CDR3 coding sequence is TGTGCCAGCAGCTGGGCTCAGGAGACCCAGTACTTC. Translated: CASSWAQETQYF.

The chain couples TRBV7-6 to TRBJ2-7; TRBD2 aligns across 9 bases. Trimming removed 4 bases from V and 5 bases from J; junction bases left unmatched: 9. The CDR3 has 15 amino acids. The V gene's germline CDR1 is SGHVS and CDR2 FNYEAQ. In DNA form, the CDR3 reads TGTGCCAGCAGCTCGACTAGCGGAGGGGCCCACGAGCAGTACTTC. Its translation: CASSSTSGGAHEQYF.

V and J are TRBV4-3 and TRBJ1-2; 8 bases are shared with TRBD1. V lost 3 bases and J lost 6; bases outside the gene matches: 21. The CDR3 consists of 19 residues. Germline values: CDR1 LGHNA, CDR2 YSLEER. The CDR3 DNA is TGCGCCAGCAGCCACCCAGAACCGGGACAGGCGCTACCGGGGGATGGCTACACCTTC. Its translation is CASSHPEPGQALPGDGYTF.

This clonotype was seen ten or more times. The J gene is TRBJ1-2, the V gene TRBV28; the D gene is possibly TRBD1 (5 bases). V dropped 5 bases and J dropped 8 bases, with 21 bases sitting between them. Germline CDR1 MDHEN, CDR2 SYDVKM. The CDR3 runs 15 residues. Here the CDR3 reads CASSRSRAGSLGYTF. The DNA for the CDR3 is TGTGCCAGCAGTAGGTCCAGGGCCGGTTCCCTCGGCTACACCTTC.

This clonotype was counted between two and nine times. The chain is built from TRBV19 and TRBJ1-5; D may be TRBD1 (6 bases). V lost 4 bases to trimming and J lost 3 bases, with 10 bases between them. This CDR3 contains 14 residues. CDR1 is LNHDA and CDR2 is SQIVND in the germline V gene (reference sequence). CDR3 DNA sequence: TGTGCCAGTAGTACAACAGGGCCCAATCAGCCCCAGCATTTT. Protein product: CASSTTGPNQPQHF.